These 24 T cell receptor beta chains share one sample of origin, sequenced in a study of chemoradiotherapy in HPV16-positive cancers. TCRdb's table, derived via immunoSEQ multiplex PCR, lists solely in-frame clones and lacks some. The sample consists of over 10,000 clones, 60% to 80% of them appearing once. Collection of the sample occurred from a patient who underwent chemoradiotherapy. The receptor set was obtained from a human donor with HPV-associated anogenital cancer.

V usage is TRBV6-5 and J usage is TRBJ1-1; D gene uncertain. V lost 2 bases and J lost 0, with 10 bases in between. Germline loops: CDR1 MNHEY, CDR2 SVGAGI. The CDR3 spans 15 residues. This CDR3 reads CASSYVPGLNTEAFF. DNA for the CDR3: TGTGCCAGCAGTTACGTTCCAGGTTTGAACACTGAAGCTTTCTTT.

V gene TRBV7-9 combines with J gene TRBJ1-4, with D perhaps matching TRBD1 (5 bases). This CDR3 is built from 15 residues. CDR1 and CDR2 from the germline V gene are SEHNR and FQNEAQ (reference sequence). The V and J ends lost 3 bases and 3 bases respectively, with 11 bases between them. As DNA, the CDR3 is TGTGCCAGCAGCTTTGAACAGGACGCTAATGAAAAACTGTTTTTT. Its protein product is CASSFEQDANEKLFF.

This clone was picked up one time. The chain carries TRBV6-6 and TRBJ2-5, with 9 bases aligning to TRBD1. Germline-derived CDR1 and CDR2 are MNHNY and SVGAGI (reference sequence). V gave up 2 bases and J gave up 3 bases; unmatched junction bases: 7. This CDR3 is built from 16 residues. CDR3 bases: TGTGCCAGCAGTTACGAGACAGGGGGGTTGAAAGAGACCCAGTACTTC. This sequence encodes CASSYETGGLKETQYF.

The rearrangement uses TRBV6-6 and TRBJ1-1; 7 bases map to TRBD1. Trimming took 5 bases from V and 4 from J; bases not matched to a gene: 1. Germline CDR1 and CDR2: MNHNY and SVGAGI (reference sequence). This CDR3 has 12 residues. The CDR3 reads CASSPGGTEAFF. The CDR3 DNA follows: TGTGCCAGCAGTCCAGGGGGCACTGAAGCTTTCTTT.

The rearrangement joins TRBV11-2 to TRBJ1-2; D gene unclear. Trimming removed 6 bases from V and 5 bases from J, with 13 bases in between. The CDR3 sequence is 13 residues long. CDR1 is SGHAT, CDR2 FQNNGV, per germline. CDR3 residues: CASSLNTLYGYTF. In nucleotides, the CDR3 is TGTGCCAGCAGTCTAAACACCTTGTATGGCTACACCTTC.

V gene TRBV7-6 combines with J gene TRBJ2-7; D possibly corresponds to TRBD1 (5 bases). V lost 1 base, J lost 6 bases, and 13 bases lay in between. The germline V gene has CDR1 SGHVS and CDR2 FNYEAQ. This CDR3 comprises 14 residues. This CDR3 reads CASSLGTGRFEQYF. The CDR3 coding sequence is TGTGCCAGCAGCTTAGGAACAGGACGTTTCGAGCAGTACTTC.

This CDR3 reads CASRGTGGPNQPQHF. The CDR3 bases are TGTGCCAGCAGAGGGACAGGGGGTCCAAATCAGCCCCAGCATTTT. This chain joins TRBV6-1 and TRBJ1-5; 11 bases align to TRBD1. V lost 6 bases and J lost 4; bases outside the gene matches: 5. Germline CDR1 and CDR2: MNHNS and SASEGT. The length of the CDR3 is 15 residues.

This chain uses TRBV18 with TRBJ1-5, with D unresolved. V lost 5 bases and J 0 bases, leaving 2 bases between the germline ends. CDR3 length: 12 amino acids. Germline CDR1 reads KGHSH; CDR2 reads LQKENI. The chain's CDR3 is CASSNSNQPQHF. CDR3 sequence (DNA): TGTGCCAGCTCAAATAGCAATCAGCCCCAGCATTTT.

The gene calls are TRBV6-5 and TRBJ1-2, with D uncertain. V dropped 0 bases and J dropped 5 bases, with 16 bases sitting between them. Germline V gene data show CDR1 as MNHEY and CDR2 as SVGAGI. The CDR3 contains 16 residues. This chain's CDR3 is CASSYSTVGSSYGYTF. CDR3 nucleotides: TGTGCCAGCAGTTACTCGACGGTCGGATCCTCGTATGGCTACACCTTC.

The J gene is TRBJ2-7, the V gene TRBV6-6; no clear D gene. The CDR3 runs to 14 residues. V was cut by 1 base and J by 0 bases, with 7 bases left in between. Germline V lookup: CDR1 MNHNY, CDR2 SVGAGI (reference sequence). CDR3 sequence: CASSYFQSSYEQYF. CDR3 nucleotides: TGTGCCAGCAGTTACTTCCAGAGCTCCTACGAGCAGTACTTC.

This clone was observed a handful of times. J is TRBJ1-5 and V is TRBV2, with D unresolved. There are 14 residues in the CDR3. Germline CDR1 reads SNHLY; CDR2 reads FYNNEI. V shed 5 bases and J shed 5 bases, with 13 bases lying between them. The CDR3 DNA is TGTGCCAGCAGTCACCAAGTGGTCCATCAGCCCCAGCATTTT. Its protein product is CASSHQVVHQPQHF.

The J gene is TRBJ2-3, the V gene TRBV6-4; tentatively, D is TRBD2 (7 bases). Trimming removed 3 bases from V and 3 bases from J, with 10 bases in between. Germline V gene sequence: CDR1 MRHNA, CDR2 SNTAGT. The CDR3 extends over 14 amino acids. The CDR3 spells CASSERGGTDTQYF. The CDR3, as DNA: TGTGCCAGCAGTGAAAGGGGGGGTACAGATACGCAGTATTTT.

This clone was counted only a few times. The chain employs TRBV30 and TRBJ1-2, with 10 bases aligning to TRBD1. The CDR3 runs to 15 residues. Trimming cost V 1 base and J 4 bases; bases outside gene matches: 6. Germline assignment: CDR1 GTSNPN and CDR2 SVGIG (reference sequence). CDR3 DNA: TGTGCCTGGAGTGCGACAGGGGGCGCTAGCTATGGCTACACCTTC. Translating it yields CAWSATGGASYGYTF.

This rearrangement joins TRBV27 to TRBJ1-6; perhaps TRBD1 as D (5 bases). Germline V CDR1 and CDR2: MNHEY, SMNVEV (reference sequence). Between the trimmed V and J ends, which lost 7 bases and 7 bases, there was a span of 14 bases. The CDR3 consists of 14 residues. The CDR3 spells CASTWDGPNSPLHF. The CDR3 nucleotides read TGTGCCAGCACCTGGGACGGGCCGAATTCACCCCTCCACTTT.

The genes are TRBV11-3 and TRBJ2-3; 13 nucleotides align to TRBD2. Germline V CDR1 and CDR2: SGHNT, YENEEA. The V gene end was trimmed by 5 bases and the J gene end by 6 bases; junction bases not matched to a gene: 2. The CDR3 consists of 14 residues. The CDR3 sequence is CASSPTSGGDTQYF. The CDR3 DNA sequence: TGTGCCAGCAGCCCGACTAGCGGGGGGGATACGCAGTATTTT.

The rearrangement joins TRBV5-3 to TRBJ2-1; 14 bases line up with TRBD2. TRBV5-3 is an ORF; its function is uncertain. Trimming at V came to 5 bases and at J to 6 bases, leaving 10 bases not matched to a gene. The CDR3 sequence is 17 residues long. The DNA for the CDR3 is TGTGCCAGAAGGGCCGGGACTAGCGGGGGCTCGTTCAATGAGCAGTTCTTC. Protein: CARRAGTSGGSFNEQFF.

CDR3 bases: TGTGCCAGCACCACGAGCGGGGGGCCTGCCCCTCAAGAGACCCAGTACTTC. Its translation: CASTTSGGPAPQETQYF. The V and J genes are TRBV7-8 and TRBJ2-5; TRBD2 matches 9 bases. Germline trimming cut 7 bases from V and 2 bases from J; bases unmatched to any gene: 14. The CDR3 sequence is 17 residues long. From germline, CDR1 is SGHVS and CDR2 FQNEAQ.

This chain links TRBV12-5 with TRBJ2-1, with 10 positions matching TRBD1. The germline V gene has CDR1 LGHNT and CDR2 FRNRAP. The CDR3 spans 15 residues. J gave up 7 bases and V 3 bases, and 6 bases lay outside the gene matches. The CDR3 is CASGFRTGGPNEQFF. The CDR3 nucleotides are TGTGCTAGTGGTTTTCGGACAGGGGGTCCAAATGAGCAGTTCTTC.

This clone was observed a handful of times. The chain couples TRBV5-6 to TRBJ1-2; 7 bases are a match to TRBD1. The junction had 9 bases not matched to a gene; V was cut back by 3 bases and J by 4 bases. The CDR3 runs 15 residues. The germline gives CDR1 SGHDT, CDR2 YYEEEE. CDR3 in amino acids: CASSSGTGAIYGYTF. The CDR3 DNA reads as TGTGCCAGCAGCTCGGGTACAGGGGCCATCTATGGCTACACCTTC.

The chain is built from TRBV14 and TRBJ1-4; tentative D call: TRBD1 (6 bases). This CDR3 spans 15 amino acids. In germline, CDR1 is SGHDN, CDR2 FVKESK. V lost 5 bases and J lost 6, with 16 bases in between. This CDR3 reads CASSLRGTWDEKLFF. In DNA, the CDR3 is TGTGCCAGCAGCTTAAGGGGGACATGGGATGAAAAACTGTTTTTT.

CDR3 region: CATLGGPNQPQHF. The CDR3 nucleotides read TGTGCCACCCTTGGGGGACCCAATCAGCCCCAGCATTTT. The V call is TRBV6-1, the J call TRBJ1-5, with TRBD1 as a possible D gene (5 bases). This CDR3 region has 13 residues. The V gene's germline CDR1 is MNHNS and CDR2 SASEGT. V gave up 10 bases and J gave up 3 bases, with 13 bases separating them.

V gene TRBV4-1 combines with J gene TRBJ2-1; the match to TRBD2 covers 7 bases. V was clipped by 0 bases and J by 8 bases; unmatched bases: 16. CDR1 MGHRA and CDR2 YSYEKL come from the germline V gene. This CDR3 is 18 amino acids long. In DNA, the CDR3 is TGCGCCAGCAGCCAAGATCAGAGGAGCGGGACGACGGAGTATGAGCAGTTCTTC. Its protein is CASSQDQRSGTTEYEQFF.

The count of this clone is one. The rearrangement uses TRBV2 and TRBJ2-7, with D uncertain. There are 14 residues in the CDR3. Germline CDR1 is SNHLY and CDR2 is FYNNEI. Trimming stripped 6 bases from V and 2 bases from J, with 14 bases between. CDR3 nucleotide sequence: TGTGCCAGCAGGTTTGACATTACTACCTACGAGCAGTACTTC. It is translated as CASRFDITTYEQYF.

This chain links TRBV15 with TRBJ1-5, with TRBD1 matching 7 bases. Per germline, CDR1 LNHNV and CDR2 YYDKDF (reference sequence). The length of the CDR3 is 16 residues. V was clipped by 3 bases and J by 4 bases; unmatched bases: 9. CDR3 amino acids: CATSSDRDFGNQPQHF. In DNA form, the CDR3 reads TGTGCCACCAGCAGCGACAGGGATTTTGGGAATCAGCCCCAGCATTTT.